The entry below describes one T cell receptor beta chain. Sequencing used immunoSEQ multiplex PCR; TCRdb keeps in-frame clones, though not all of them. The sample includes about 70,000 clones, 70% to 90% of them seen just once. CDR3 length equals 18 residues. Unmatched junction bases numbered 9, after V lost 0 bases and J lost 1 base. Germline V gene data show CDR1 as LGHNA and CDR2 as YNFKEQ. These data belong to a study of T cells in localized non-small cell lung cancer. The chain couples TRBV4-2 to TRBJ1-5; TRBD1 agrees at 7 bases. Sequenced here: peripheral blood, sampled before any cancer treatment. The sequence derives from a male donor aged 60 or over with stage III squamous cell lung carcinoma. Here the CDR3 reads CASSQDFRVTGSNQPQHF. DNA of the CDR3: TGTGCCAGCAGCCAAGATTTTAGGGTGACAGGGAGCAATCAGCCCCAGCATTTT.